This T cell receptor (beta chain) was profiled in a study of T cells after yellow fever vaccination. At the level of the study: Low-cell-number fractions were prepared with SMART-Seq v4 Ultra Low Input. Notes on the study in general: Contamination of FACS-sorted repertoires by abundant clonotypes from the bulk population could occur. The study re-detected most primary-vaccination clones after the booster (96% CD4, around 90% CD8). A small proportion of clonotypes was detected in both the CD4 and CD8 compartments.

One entry per CDR3 protein results from TCRdb running MiXCR on the 5' RACE reads. The sample includes 300,000 to 350,000 distinct CDR3 sequences, about 11% seen only once; the top ten take 3.3%. Remarks on this clonotype: Antigen: not known.

CDR3 length: 16 residues. The V gene's germline CDR1 is SGHTA and CDR2 FQGNSA. With V trimmed by 4 bases and J by 4 bases, 9 bases remained unmatched. The gene calls are TRBV7-2 and TRBJ2-3, with 9 bases matching TRBD1. The origin of this receptor is a young man who received the YFV17D yellow fever vaccine. The starting material was CD4+ T cells sorted from PBMCs, obtained 45 days after the yellow fever booster vaccination. CDR3: CASSYLGTGSADTQYF. In DNA, the CDR3 is TGTGCCAGCAGCTACCTAGGGACAGGGTCTGCAGATACGCAGTATTTT.